The 7 T cell receptor beta chains below were found in one sample sequenced in a study of OX40 agonist ivuxolimab in advanced cancers. The assay was immunoSEQ multiplex PCR, and TCRdb's table has in-frame clones only and misses some. The table lists around 59,000 clones, 70% to 90% of them singletons, with about 12% in the top ten. Specimen: CD4+ or CD8+ T cells sorted from blood, collected in a trial of the OX40 agonist ivuxolimab. The origin of the receptors is an adult with an advanced solid tumor such as melanoma, head and neck, liver or kidney cancer.

V gene TRBV2 combines with J gene TRBJ2-7; 10 nucleotides match TRBD2. V lost 4 bases and J lost 0; bases outside the gene matches: 3. Germline V gives CDR1 SNHLY, CDR2 FYNNEI. The CDR3 is 15 residues long. The CDR3 loop reads CASSASGGRSYEQYV. Written as DNA, the CDR3 is TGTGCCAGCAGTGCTAGCGGGGGCCGCTCCTACGAGCAGTACGTC.

The rearrangement uses TRBV6-1 and TRBJ2-2; TRBD2 aligns across 7 bases. J gave up 3 bases and V 8 bases, and 9 bases lay outside the gene matches. Looked up from germline, CDR1 is MNHNS and CDR2 is SASEGT. The CDR3 extends over 15 amino acids. The CDR3 loop reads CASGRAGSYTGELFF. CDR3 DNA: TGTGCCAGCGGGAGGGCGGGATCCTACACCGGGGAGCTGTTTTTT.

V gene TRBV28 combines with J gene TRBJ2-3; a weak D match, TRBD2 (5 bases). Germline V lookup: CDR1 MDHEN, CDR2 SYDVKM. The CDR3 sequence is 15 residues long. Trimming took 0 bases from V and 1 from J, leaving 8 bases between them. CDR3 in DNA: TGTGCCAGCAGTTTATGGGCGGGCGGCACAGATACGCAGTATTTT. It is translated as CASSLWAGGTDTQYF.

The V and J genes are TRBV12-5 and TRBJ2-3; D may match TRBD1 or TRBD2 (5 bases each). Germline V lookup: CDR1 LGHNT, CDR2 FRNRAP. Deletions cut 6 bases from V and 2 bases from J, with 12 bases between. The CDR3 covers 14 residues. Written as DNA, the CDR3 is TGTGCTAGTGGCACAGGACTGTTCACAGATACGCAGTATTTT. This sequence encodes CASGTGLFTDTQYF.

V usage is TRBV5-5 and J usage is TRBJ2-7; 7 bases match TRBD2. CDR3 length: 16 amino acids. V shed 4 bases and J 0 bases; nucleotides not matched to a gene: 10. Germline CDR1 SGHKS, CDR2 YYEKEE (reference sequence). In nucleotides, the CDR3 is TGTGCCAGCAGCCGGGGGGAGCAGATACTCTCCTACGAGCAGTACTTC. As protein: CASSRGEQILSYEQYF.

The chain carries TRBV7-9 and TRBJ2-3; 7 positions match TRBD2. The CDR3 contains 14 residues. V was pared by 5 bases and J by 2 bases, with 4 bases of the junction left unmatched. Germline V CDR1 and CDR2: SEHNR, FQNEAQ (reference sequence). CDR3 amino acids: CASSLRDYTDTQYF. For the CDR3, the DNA is TGTGCCAGCAGCCTCCGGGACTACACAGATACGCAGTATTTT.

The chain uses TRBV7-9 and TRBJ2-7; D is unresolved. CDR1 and CDR2 from the germline V gene are SEHNR and FQNEAQ (reference sequence). With 4 bases removed from V and 4 bases from J, the gap between germline ends came to 11 bases. This CDR3 region has 13 residues. The CDR3 protein is CASSSALLYEQYF. For the CDR3, the DNA is TGTGCCAGCAGCTCGGCCCTTTTATACGAGCAGTACTTC.